This is a list of T cell receptor beta chains from one sample in a study of blood T cell repertoires in COVID-19. Data came from immunoSEQ multiplex PCR; TCRdb stores just in-frame clones and leaves some out. This sample has tens of thousands of clones, with around nine tenths found just once. Sequences were obtained from peripheral blood. All receptors derive from a man in his 60s with COVID-19, enrolled during active disease. Each CDR3 is given with its conserved first and last residue. A D gene is named only where the DNA matches it firmly. Expanded clones get a size class; other rows say once, few or many, or leave the size out.

j_gene | v_gene | d_gene | abundance | CDR3aa | CDR3nt
TRBJ1-2 | TRBV30 | . | . | CAWSGPDRGSPGGYTF | TGTGCCTGGAGTGGGCCGGATCGGGGGAGCCCTGGTGGCTACACCTTC
TRBJ2-7 | TRBV24-1 | TRBD1 | . | CATSAPGTGMYEQYF | TGTGCCACCAGTGCCCCCGGGACAGGGATGTACGAGCAGTACTTC
TRBJ2-1 | TRBV9 | TRBD2 | . | CASSVRGTSGTYNEQFF | TGTGCCAGCAGCGTCCGCGGGACTAGCGGGACCTACAATGAGCAGTTCTTC
TRBJ1-1 | TRBV3-1/TRBV3-2 | . | once | CASSLRGNTEAFF | TGTGCCAGCAGCCTTCGGGGGAACACTGAAGCTTTCTTT
TRBJ2-1 | TRBV3-1/TRBV3-2 | . | once | CASSQDLGDEQFF | TGTGCCAGCAGCCAAGATCTAGGAGATGAGCAGTTCTTC
TRBJ1-1 | TRBV5-4 | TRBD1 | . | CASSLGTGTEAFF | TGTGCCAGCAGCTTGGGGACAGGGACTGAAGCTTTCTTT
TRBJ2-3 | TRBV7-2 | . | . | CASSLGVRGDTQYF | TGTGCCAGCAGCTTAGGTGTCCGCGGGGATACGCAGTATTTT
TRBJ2-1 | TRBV15 | . | . | CATSRDRGTYNEQFF | TGTGCCACCAGCAGAGACAGGGGAACCTACAATGAGCAGTTCTTC
TRBJ1-4 | TRBV19 | TRBD1 | . | CASRGQDATNEKLFF | TGTGCCAGTAGGGGACAGGATGCAACTAATGAAAAACTGTTTTTT
TRBJ2-1 | TRBV4-3 | . | . | CASSQEGLLLNEQFF | TGCGCCAGCAGCCAAGAGGGACTCTTGCTCAATGAGCAGTTCTTC
TRBJ2-1 | TRBV2 | . | . | CASSEEQSYNEQFF | TGTGCCAGCAGTGAGGAGCAGTCCTACAATGAGCAGTTCTTC
TRBJ2-7 | TRBV6-5 | TRBD1 | . | CASRTADRAYEQYF | TGTGCCAGCAGAACCGCCGACAGGGCATACGAGCAGTACTTC
TRBJ1-2 | TRBV12-3/TRBV12-4 | . | . | CASNYGRTYGYTF | TGTGCCAGCAACTACGGGAGGACCTATGGCTACACCTTC
TRBJ2-1 | TRBV28 | TRBD2 | . | CASSSRDGTTKNYNEQFF | TGTGCCAGCAGTTCGAGAGACGGGACTACAAAAAATTACAATGAGCAGTTCTTC
TRBJ1-2 | TRBV2 | . | . | CASSEGAGGNYGYTF | TGTGCCAGCAGTGAGGGAGCAGGCGGGAACTATGGCTACACCTTC
TRBJ1-2 | TRBV28 | TRBD1 | once | CASRGQGVEGYTF | TGTGCCAGCAGAGGACAGGGTGTTGAAGGCTACACCTTC
TRBJ2-2 | TRBV3-1/TRBV3-2 | TRBD2 | . | CASSGDYAGELFF | TGTGCCAGCAGCGGGGACTACGCCGGGGAGCTGTTTTTT
TRBJ2-5 | TRBV7-9 | TRBD1 | once | CASGDRGQETQYF | TGTGCCAGCGGGGACAGGGGGCAAGAGACCCAGTACTTC
TRBJ2-2 | TRBV7-9 | TRBD1 | . | CASSHWDRGTGELFF | TGTGCCAGCAGCCACTGGGACAGGGGTACCGGGGAGCTGTTTTTT
TRBJ1-5 | TRBV4-1 | TRBD1 | . | CASSQEGNRGPNQPQHF | TGCGCCAGCAGCCAAGAGGGAAACAGGGGCCCCAATCAGCCCCAGCATTTT
TRBJ1-4 | TRBV9 | TRBD1 | once | CASSQTGLNEKLFF | TGTGCCAGCAGCCAGACAGGGCTCAATGAAAAACTGTTTTTT